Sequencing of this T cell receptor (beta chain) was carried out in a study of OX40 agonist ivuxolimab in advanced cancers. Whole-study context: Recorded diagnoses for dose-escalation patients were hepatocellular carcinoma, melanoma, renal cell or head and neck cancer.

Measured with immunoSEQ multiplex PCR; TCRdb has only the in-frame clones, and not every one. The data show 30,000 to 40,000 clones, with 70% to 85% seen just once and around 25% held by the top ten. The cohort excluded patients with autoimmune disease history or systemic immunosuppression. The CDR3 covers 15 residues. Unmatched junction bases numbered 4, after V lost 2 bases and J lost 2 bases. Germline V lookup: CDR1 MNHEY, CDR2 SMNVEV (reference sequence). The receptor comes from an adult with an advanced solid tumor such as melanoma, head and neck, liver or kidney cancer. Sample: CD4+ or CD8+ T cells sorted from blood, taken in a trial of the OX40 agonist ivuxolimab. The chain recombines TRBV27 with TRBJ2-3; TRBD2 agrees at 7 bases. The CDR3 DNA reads TGTGCCAGCAGTTTACGAACTAGCGCCACAGATACGCAGTATTTT. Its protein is CASSLRTSATDTQYF.